Listed here are 30 T cell receptor beta chains from one sample, sequenced in a study of regulatory T cells in long-lasting Graves disease. Construction of the TCR beta libraries employed iRepertoire HTBI primers in conjunction with Arm-PCR of CDR3 regions. TCRdb processed the multiplex PCR reads anew with MiXCR; each CDR3 protein has one entry. The data hold fewer than 350,000 distinct CDR3 sequences, with roughly 18% observed a single time. Time point described: newly diagnosed GD, antithyroid drugs for less than 3 months. Isolated PBMC RNA provided the starting material for the TCR library. The source was peripheral blood mononuclear cells (PBMCs), collected at new diagnosis, from a patient treated with antithyroid drugs. The source of these receptors is a female donor with Graves disease.

As regards this clonotype: The junction does not match germline at one end; this may be a read error. The genes are TRBV6-2 or TRBV6-3 and TRBJ2-3; D might be TRBD1 (6 bases). Germline V gene data show CDR1 as MNHEY and CDR2 as SVGEGT. The CDR3 loop spans 13 amino acids. CDR3 bases: TGTGCCAGCAGTAATGCAGGGGAAGATGCGCAGTATTTT. Translated, it gives CASSNAGEDAQYF.

The chain links TRBV9 to TRBJ1-1; D is possibly TRBD1 (6 bases). The V gene's germline CDR1 is SGDLS and CDR2 YYNGEE. The CDR3 covers 15 residues. V gave up 3 bases and J gave up 4 bases, with 16 bases separating them. Written as DNA, the CDR3 is TGTGCCAGCAGCGAGCAAGCAGGGGCTGGCACTGAAGCTTTCTTT. Translation gives CASSEQAGAGTEAFF.

This clonotype was counted at least ten times. The chain carries TRBV6-5 and TRBJ2-5, with 7 bases aligning to TRBD2. Germline V gene sequence: CDR1 MNHEY, CDR2 SVGAGI. V shed 2 bases, J shed 3 bases, and the junction held 6 bases outside the gene matches. The CDR3 is 15 residues long. In DNA form, the CDR3 reads TGTGCCAGCAGTTACCAGCGGGGTTGGAAAGAGACCCAGTACTTC. This codes for CASSYQRGWKETQYF.

This clonotype was recorded at least ten times. The genes are TRBV12-3 or TRBV12-4 and TRBJ2-3; no firm D call. V was cut by 2 bases and J by 0 bases, with 6 bases left in between. The CDR3 sequence is 14 residues long. CDR3 in amino acids: CASSLLTSTDTQYF. The CDR3 coding sequence is TGTGCCAGCAGTTTATTGACAAGCACAGATACGCAGTATTTT.

There are many counts of this clonotype. V gene TRBV12-3 or TRBV12-4 combines with J gene TRBJ1-5; 7 bases line up with TRBD1. The CDR3 has 14 amino acids. J was trimmed by 6 bases and V by 7 bases; bases with no gene match: 9. The CDR3 sequence is CASTLTGSFQPQHF. The CDR3 region has the DNA TGTGCCAGCACTTTGACAGGGTCCTTTCAGCCCCAGCATTTT.

Many counts were recorded for this clonotype. This sequence joins TRBV12-3 or TRBV12-4 and TRBJ2-3; D remains ambiguous. The CDR3 is 15 residues long. Trimming took off 4 bases at V and 2 bases at J, with 13 bases between the two ends. CDR3 coding DNA: TGTGCCAGCAGTTCGGCCCTGACCCCCACAGATACGCAGTATTTT. The encoded protein is CASSSALTPTDTQYF.

The chain joins TRBV4-1 to TRBJ2-2; 10 nucleotides line up with TRBD2. The length of the CDR3 is 17 residues. CDR1 and CDR2 from the germline V gene are MGHRA and YSYEKL. V was pared by 0 bases and J by 6 bases, with 7 bases of the junction left unmatched. CDR3 sequence (DNA): TGCGCCAGCAGCCAAGACGTCGGAGCGGGAGGGGCCGGGGAGCTGTTTTTT. Translating it yields CASSQDVGAGGAGELFF.

A few counts support this clonotype. V is TRBV7-8 and J is TRBJ2-5; perhaps TRBD2 as D (5 bases). Germline V gene data show CDR1 as SGHVS and CDR2 as FQNEAQ. Trimming shortened V by 2 bases and J by 5 bases, and 18 bases separated the two germline ends. The CDR3 is 16 amino acids. The CDR3 protein is CASSLPGRTSRETQYF. Written as DNA, the CDR3 is TGTGCCAGCAGCTTACCAGGCAGGACTTCCCGGGAGACCCAGTACTTC. The full variable domain, with the rest looked up from reference TRBV7-8 and TRBJ2-5, is GAGVSQSPRYKVAKRGQDVALRCDPISGHVSLFWYQQALGQGPEFLTYFQNEAQLDKSGLPSDRFFAERPEGSVSTLKIQRTQQEDSAVYLCASSLPGRTSRETQYFGPGTRLLVL.

This clonotype has a handful of counts. One junction end does not reproduce the germline sequence, and a read error may be involved. The rearrangement joins TRBV7-8 to TRBJ2-2; TRBD2 agrees at 11 bases. CDR1 SGHVS and CDR2 FQNEAQ come from the germline V gene. The CDR3 is 17 amino acids. The CDR3 loop is CASSLKFLAGGYGELVF. The CDR3 region has the DNA TGTGCCAGCAGCTTAAAATTTCTAGCGGGAGGCTACGGGGAGCTGGTTTTT. The complete variable domain, with remaining parts taken from reference TRBV7-8 and TRBJ2-2, reads GAGVSQSPRYKVAKRGQDVALRCDPISGHVSLFWYQQALGQGPEFLTYFQNEAQLDKSGLPSDRFFAERPEGSVSTLKIQRTQQEDSAVYLCASSLKFLAGGYGELVFGEGSRLTVL.

There are a few counts of this clonotype. The J gene is TRBJ2-1, the V gene TRBV3-1, with 13 bases matching TRBD2. Unmatched junction bases numbered 5, after V lost 0 bases and J lost 6 bases. This CDR3 has 17 residues. Germline lookup yields CDR1 LGHDT and CDR2 YNNKEL (reference sequence). CDR3 nucleotide sequence: TGTGCCAGCAGCCAAGACCCTGGGACTAGCGGGACCAATGAGCAGTTCTTC. Its translation: CASSQDPGTSGTNEQFF.

As to this clonotype: A much larger clonotype is one base distant, so this may be a read error. The rearrangement links TRBV30 to TRBJ1-3; D may be TRBD1 (5 bases). V dropped 1 base and J dropped 0 bases, with 13 bases sitting between them. The CDR3 consists of 16 residues. The germline CDR1 and CDR2 sequences are GTSNPN and SVGIG (reference sequence). The CDR3 nucleotides read TGTGCCTGGAGTGATTGGGGCCACAACTCTGGAAACACCATATATTTT. It yields the protein CAWSDWGHNSGNTIYF.

The table lists this clonotype with many counts. J is TRBJ1-2 and V is TRBV2; unclear D gene. The V gene lost 2 bases and the J gene lost 3 bases, with 13 bases spanning the gap. The CDR3 has 15 amino acids. In germline, CDR1 is SNHLY, CDR2 FYNNEI. CDR3 in amino acids: CASSEHPGSYYGYTF. The CDR3 DNA reads TGTGCCAGCAGTGAACACCCGGGGTCTTACTATGGCTACACCTTC.

This clonotype was counted ten times or more. The chain joins TRBV10-3 to TRBJ2-3, with unresolved D. Germline V gene lookup returns CDR1 ENHRY and CDR2 SYGVKD. The V end was cut by 0 bases, the J end by 6 bases, with 1 base between. There are 11 residues in the CDR3. The DNA of the CDR3 is TGTGCCATCAGTGAGTCGGATACGCAGTATTTT. Translated, it gives CAISESDTQYF.

Many counts were recorded for this clonotype. V usage is TRBV10-3 and J usage is TRBJ2-3; 8 nucleotides align to TRBD2. Germline trimming cut 11 bases from V and 4 bases from J; bases unmatched to any gene: 11. The CDR3 is 14 amino acids. Per germline, CDR1 ENHRY and CDR2 SYGVKD. CDR3: CAVLAGTVADTQYF. The CDR3 bases are TGTGCCGTCTTAGCGGGAACGGTCGCAGATACGCAGTATTTT.

In its sample, this clonotype was seen many times. The chain joins TRBV18 to TRBJ2-1, with 7 nucleotides matching TRBD2. This CDR3 spans 17 amino acids. The ends lost 4 bases at V and 10 bases at J; junction bases unmatched: 19. Germline assignment: CDR1 KGHSH and CDR2 LQKENI. CDR3 coding DNA: TGTGCCAGCTCACTCGGAACCGGACTAGTCCGAGGCGGGGAGCAGTTCTTC. It translates to CASSLGTGLVRGGEQFF.

This clonotype was picked up many times. This chain connects TRBV20-1 to TRBJ2-3, with 7 nucleotides matching TRBD2. The trim removed 4 bases at V and 2 bases at J, leaving 12 bases unmatched. In germline, CDR1 is DFQATT, CDR2 SNEGSKA (reference sequence). CDR3 size: 16 residues. Here the CDR3 reads CSANTLGRALTDTQYF. Here the CDR3 DNA reads TGCAGTGCTAATACGTTAGGGAGGGCCCTCACAGATACGCAGTATTTT.

Ten or more counts support this clonotype. This chain joins TRBV7-2 and TRBJ1-2; D remains unclear. The germline V gene encodes CDR1 SGHTA and CDR2 FQGNSA. The CDR3 runs to 14 residues. Trimming removed 7 bases at V and 6 bases at J, with 18 bases between. CDR3 bases: TGTGCCAGCATGCTAGTCGGTTCCTGGGATGGCTACACCTTC. Encoded protein: CASMLVGSWDGYTF.

This clonotype has a handful of counts. The chain is built from TRBV28 and TRBJ2-7; 7 nucleotides align to TRBD1. The V gene's germline CDR1 is MDHEN and CDR2 SYDVKM. The length of the CDR3 is 14 residues. The junction had 9 bases not matched to a gene; V was cut back by 6 bases and J by 4 bases. In DNA, the CDR3 is TGTGCCAGCAGCCGCGACAGGGTGCGGTACGAGCAGTACTTC. Its protein product is CASSRDRVRYEQYF.

This clonotype occurred many times. The rearrangement links TRBV7-2 to TRBJ1-2, with D perhaps TRBD1 (6 bases). This CDR3 region has 18 residues. Germline V gene lookup returns CDR1 SGHTA and CDR2 FQGNSA. With 1 base removed from V and 13 bases from J, the gap between germline ends came to 31 bases. The CDR3 coding sequence is TGTGCCAGCAGCTTAGGACGTTTTTCGGGCGGCCAACAGGGAGGCACCACCTTC. It codes for CASSLGRFSGGQQGGTTF.

The rearrangement joins TRBV11-3 to TRBJ2-7, with TRBD2 matching over 13 bases. CDR3 length: 15 amino acids. Germline values: CDR1 SGHNT, CDR2 YENEEA. J gave up 6 bases and V 6 bases, and 8 bases lay outside the gene matches. The DNA for the CDR3 is TGTGCCAGCAGAAGACTAGCGGGGGGCCAAGGCGAGCAGTACTTC. Encoded protein: CASRRLAGGQGEQYF.

This clonotype was recorded many times. The chain joins TRBV2 to TRBJ1-4; no definite D call. The V gene lost 2 bases and the J gene lost 9 bases, with 4 bases spanning the gap. This CDR3 contains 11 residues. Germline-derived CDR1 and CDR2 are SNHLY and FYNNEI. Written as DNA, the CDR3 is TGTGCCAGCAGTGAAAGGAAAAAACTGTTTTTT. Translation gives CASSERKKLFF.

This clonotype was counted many times. The chain carries TRBV18 and TRBJ1-2; D may be TRBD1 (5 bases). This CDR3 spans 14 amino acids. Germline-derived CDR1 and CDR2 are KGHSH and LQKENI. V was shortened by 5 bases and J by 4 bases, with 14 bases between the two germline ends. The CDR3 DNA follows: TGTGCCAGCTCATCCCAAGGGGACGGCTATGGCTACACCTTC. Its translation is CASSSQGDGYGYTF. The variable domain in full, with the rest retrieved from reference TRBV18 and TRBJ1-2, is NAGVMQNPRHLVRRRGQEARLRCSPMKGHSHVYWYRQLPEEGLKFMVYLQKENIIDESGMPKERFSAEFPKEGPSILRIQQVVRGDSAAYFCASSSQGDGYGYTFGSGTRLTVV.

This clonotype has a handful of counts. The CDR3 coding sequence is TGTGCCACCAGTGATTTAAGGGACAGCGAGTACAATGAGCAGTTCTTC. As protein: CATSDLRDSEYNEQFF. The chain joins TRBV24-1 to TRBJ2-1; 7 bases align to TRBD1. CDR3 length equals 16 residues. Germline V gene sequence: CDR1 KGHDR, CDR2 SFDVKD. Losses at the gene ends were 1 base for V and 4 bases for J; bases not matched to a gene: 6.

This clonotype was seen only a few times. The V call is TRBV28, the J call TRBJ1-2; 9 positions match TRBD1. J was trimmed by 8 bases and V by 5 bases; bases with no gene match: 9. The CDR3 is 14 residues long. Germline assignment: CDR1 MDHEN and CDR2 SYDVKM. CDR3 coding DNA: TGTGCCAGCAGTCTAGCCTCAGGGACAGGGGGCTACACCTTC. Translation gives CASSLASGTGGYTF.

There are a few counts of this clonotype. The rearrangement links TRBV18 to TRBJ2-7; 7 bases are a match to TRBD2. Trimming removed 3 bases from V and 5 bases from J; junction bases left unmatched: 4. The CDR3 is 13 amino acids. Germline V lookup: CDR1 KGHSH, CDR2 LQKENI. Written as DNA, the CDR3 is TGTGCCAGCTCACCCGGGGGGAGGGACGAGCAGTACTTC. Protein product: CASSPGGRDEQYF.

V and J are TRBV2 and TRBJ1-2; tentative D call: TRBD1 (5 bases). This CDR3 comprises 14 residues. Germline V gene data show CDR1 as SNHLY and CDR2 as FYNNEI. V lost 4 bases and J lost 0, with 9 bases in between. CDR3 coding DNA: TGTGCCAGCAGTGTGGACACCCCTAACTATGGCTACACCTTC. It codes for CASSVDTPNYGYTF.

This chain links TRBV11-2 with TRBJ2-7; 10 bases line up with TRBD2. With 5 bases clipped from V and 1 base from J, the junction kept 8 bases outside the gene matches. Germline lookup yields CDR1 SGHAT and CDR2 FQNNGV. The CDR3 sequence is 16 residues long. The CDR3 reads CASSITSGNRSYEQYF. The CDR3 DNA is TGTGCCAGCAGCATAACTAGCGGGAATAGGTCCTACGAGCAGTACTTC.

This clonotype has ten or more counts. The chain couples TRBV6-5 to TRBJ2-7; the match to TRBD1 covers 10 bases. Germline values: CDR1 MNHEY, CDR2 SVGAGI. This CDR3 contains 15 residues. Germline trimming cut 4 bases from V and 3 bases from J; bases unmatched to any gene: 6. CDR3 in DNA: TGTGCCAGCAGTTTCGACAGGGGGCACAACTACGAGCAGTACTTC. It specifies CASSFDRGHNYEQYF.

The chain has TRBV11-2 and TRBJ1-4; unclear D gene. The V end lost 7 bases, the J end lost 5 bases, and 17 bases lay between the germline ends. Germline CDR1 is SGHAT and CDR2 is FQNNGV. The CDR3 is 15 residues long. The CDR3 protein is CASTQKVLANEKLFF. CDR3 bases: TGTGCCAGCACCCAGAAGGTTCTTGCAAATGAAAAACTGTTTTTT.

There are many counts of this clonotype. This chain joins TRBV10-3 and TRBJ1-5, with D uncertain. CDR1 ENHRY and CDR2 SYGVKD come from the germline V gene. The CDR3 has 12 residues. Trimming removed 3 bases at V and 4 bases at J, with 4 bases between. CDR3: CAISEQNQPQHF. CDR3 in DNA: TGTGCCATCAGTGAACAGAATCAGCCCCAGCATTTT.